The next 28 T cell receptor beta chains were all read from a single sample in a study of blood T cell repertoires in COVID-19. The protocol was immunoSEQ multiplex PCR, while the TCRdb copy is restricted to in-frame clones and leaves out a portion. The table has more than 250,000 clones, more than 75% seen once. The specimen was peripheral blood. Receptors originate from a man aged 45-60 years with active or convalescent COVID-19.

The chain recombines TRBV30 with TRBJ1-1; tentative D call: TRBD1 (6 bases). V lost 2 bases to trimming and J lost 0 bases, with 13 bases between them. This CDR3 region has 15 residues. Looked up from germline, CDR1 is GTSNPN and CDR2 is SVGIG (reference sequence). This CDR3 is CAWSTGQFLNTEAFF. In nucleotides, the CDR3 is TGTGCCTGGAGTACAGGACAGTTCTTGAACACTGAAGCTTTCTTT.

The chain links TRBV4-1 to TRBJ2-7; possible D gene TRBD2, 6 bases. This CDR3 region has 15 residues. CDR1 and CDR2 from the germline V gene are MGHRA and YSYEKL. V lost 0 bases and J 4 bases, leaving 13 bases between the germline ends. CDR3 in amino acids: CASSQDAGLLYEQYF. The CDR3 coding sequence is TGCGCCAGCAGCCAAGACGCGGGATTACTATACGAGCAGTACTTC.

In nucleotides, the CDR3 is TGTGCCACCAGCCCGAGTGGGGCCAACGTCCTGACTTTC. It is translated as CATSPSGANVLTF. The chain links TRBV15 to TRBJ2-6; D remains unclear. Germline CDR1 is LNHNV and CDR2 is YYDKDF (reference sequence). The CDR3 length is 13 residues. V lost 5 bases and J 3 bases, leaving 5 bases between the germline ends.

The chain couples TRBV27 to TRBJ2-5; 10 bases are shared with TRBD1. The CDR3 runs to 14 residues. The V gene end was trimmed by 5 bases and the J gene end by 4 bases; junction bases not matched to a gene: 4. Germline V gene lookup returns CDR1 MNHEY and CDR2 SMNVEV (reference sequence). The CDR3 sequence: CASSDRGPPETQYF. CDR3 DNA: TGTGCCAGCAGTGACAGGGGGCCTCCAGAGACCCAGTACTTC.

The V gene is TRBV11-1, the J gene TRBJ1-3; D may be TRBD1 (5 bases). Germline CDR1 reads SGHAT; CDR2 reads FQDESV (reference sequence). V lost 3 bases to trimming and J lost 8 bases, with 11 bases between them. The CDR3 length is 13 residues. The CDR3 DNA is TGTGCCAGCAGCTTTTCGGGGGAGGACACCATATATTTT. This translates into CASSFSGEDTIYF.

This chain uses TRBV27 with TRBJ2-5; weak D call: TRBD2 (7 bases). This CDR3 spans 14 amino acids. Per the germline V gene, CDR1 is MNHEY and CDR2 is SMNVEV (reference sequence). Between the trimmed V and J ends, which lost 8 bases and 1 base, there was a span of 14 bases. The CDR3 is CASSGGPSQETQYF. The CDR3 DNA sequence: TGTGCCAGCTCCGGGGGGCCATCCCAAGAGACCCAGTACTTC.

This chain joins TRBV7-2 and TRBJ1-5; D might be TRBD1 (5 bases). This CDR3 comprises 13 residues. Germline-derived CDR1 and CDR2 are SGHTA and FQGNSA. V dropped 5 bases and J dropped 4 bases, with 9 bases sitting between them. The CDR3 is CASSPWTNQPQHF. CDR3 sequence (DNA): TGTGCCAGCAGCCCCTGGACAAATCAGCCCCAGCATTTT.

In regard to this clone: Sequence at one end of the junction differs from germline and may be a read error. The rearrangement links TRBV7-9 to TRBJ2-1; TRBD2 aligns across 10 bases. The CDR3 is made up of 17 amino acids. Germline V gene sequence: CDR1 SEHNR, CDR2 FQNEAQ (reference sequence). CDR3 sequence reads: CASSLAQLAGVGYEQFF. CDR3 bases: TGTGCTAGCAGCTTAGCCCAGCTAGCGGGGGTCGGGTATGAGCAGTTCTTC.

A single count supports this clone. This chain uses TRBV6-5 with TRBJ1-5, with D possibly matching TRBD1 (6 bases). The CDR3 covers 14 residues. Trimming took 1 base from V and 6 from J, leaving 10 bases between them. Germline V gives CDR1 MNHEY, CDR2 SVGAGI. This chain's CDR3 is CASSYFAGVQPQHF. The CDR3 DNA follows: TGTGCCAGCAGTTACTTCGCAGGGGTTCAGCCCCAGCATTTT.

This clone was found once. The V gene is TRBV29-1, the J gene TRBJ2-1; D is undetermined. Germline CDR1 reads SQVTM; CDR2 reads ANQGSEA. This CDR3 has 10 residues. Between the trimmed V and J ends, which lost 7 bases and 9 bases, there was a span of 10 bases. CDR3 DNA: TGCAGCGCCTACCGAGTTGAGCAGTTCTTC. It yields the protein CSAYRVEQFF.

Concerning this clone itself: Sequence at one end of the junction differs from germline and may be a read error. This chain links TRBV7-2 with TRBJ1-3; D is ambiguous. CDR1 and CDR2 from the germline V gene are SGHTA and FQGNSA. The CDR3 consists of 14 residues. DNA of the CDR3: TGTGCCAGCAGCTTAATGCAGGCTGGTAACACCATATATTTT. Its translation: CASSLMQAGNTIYF.

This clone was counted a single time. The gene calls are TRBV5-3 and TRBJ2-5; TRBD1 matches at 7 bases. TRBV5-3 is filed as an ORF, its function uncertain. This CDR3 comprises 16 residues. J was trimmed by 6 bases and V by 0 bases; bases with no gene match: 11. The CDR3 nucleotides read TGTGCCAGAAGCTTGGAGACAGGGAATAGGTGGAAGACCCAGTACTTC. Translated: CARSLETGNRWKTQYF.

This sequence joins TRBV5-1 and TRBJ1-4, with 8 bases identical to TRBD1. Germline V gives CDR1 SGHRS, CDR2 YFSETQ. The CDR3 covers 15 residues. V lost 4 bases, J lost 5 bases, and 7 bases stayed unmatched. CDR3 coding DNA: TGCGCCAGCAGCCGTGGACAGGGCGGGAATGAAAAACTGTTTTTT. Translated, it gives CASSRGQGGNEKLFF.

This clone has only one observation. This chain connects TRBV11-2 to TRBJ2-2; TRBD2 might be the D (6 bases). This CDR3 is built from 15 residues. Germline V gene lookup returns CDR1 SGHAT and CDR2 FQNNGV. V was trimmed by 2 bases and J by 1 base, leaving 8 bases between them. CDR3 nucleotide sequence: TGTGCCAGCAGCTTAATCGGGGGGAACACCGGGGAGCTGTTTTTT. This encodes CASSLIGGNTGELFF.

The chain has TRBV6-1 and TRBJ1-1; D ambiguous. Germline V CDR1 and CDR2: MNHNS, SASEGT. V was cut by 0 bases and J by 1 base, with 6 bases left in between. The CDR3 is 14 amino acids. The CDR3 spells CASSEASTNTEAFF. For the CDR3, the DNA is TGTGCCAGCAGTGAAGCGTCTACGAACACTGAAGCTTTCTTT.

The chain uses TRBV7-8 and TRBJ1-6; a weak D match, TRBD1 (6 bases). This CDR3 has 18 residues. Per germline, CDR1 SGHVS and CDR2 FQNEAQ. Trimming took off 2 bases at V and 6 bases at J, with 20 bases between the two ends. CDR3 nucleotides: TGTGCCAGCAGCTTAACCCCTGGACAGTCTGACCTTAATTCACCCCTCCACTTT. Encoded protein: CASSLTPGQSDLNSPLHF. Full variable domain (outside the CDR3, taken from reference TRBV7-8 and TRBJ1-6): GAGVSQSPRYKVAKRGQDVALRCDPISGHVSLFWYQQALGQGPEFLTYFQNEAQLDKSGLPSDRFFAERPEGSVSTLKIQRTQQEDSAVYLCASSLTPGQSDLNSPLHFGNGTRLTVT.

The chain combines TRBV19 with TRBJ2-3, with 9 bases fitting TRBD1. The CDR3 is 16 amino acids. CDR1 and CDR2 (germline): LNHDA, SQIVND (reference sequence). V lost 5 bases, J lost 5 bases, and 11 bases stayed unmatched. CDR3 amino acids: CASSLGTGGPVDTQYF. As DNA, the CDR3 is TGTGCCAGTAGTCTCGGCACAGGGGGCCCGGTAGATACGCAGTATTTT.

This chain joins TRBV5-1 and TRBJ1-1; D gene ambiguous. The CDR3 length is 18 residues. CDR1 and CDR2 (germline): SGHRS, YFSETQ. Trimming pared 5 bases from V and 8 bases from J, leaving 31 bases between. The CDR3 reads CASRLDPGRALSFGEAFF. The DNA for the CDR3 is TGCGCCAGCAGGTTAGACCCCGGCAGAGCGCTTTCGTTCGGAGAAGCTTTCTTT.

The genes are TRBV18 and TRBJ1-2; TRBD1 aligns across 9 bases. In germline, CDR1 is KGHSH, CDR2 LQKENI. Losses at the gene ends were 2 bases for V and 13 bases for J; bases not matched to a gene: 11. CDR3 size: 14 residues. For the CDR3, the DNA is TGTGCCAGCTCACCAAGCTGGGACAGGGCCAGGTGCACCTTC. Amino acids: CASSPSWDRARCTF.

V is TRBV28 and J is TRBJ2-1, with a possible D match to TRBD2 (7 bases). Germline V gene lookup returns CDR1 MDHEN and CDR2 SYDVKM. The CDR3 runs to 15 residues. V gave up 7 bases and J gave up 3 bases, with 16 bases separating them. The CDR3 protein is CASTQGGGIYNEQFF. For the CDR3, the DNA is TGTGCCAGCACCCAGGGAGGGGGGATCTACAATGAGCAGTTCTTC.

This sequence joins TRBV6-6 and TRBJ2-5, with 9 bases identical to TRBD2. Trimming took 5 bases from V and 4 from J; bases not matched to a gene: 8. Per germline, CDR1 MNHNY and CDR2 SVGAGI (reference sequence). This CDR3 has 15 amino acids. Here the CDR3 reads CASSGAGGIGETQYF. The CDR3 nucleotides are TGTGCCAGCAGTGGGGCGGGAGGGATAGGAGAGACCCAGTACTTC.

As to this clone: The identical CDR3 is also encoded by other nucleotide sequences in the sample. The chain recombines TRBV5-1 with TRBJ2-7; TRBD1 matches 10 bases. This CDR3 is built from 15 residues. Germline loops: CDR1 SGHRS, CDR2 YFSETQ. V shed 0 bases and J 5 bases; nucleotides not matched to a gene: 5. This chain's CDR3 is CASSLGTGGLHEQYF. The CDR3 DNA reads TGCGCCAGCAGCTTGGGGACAGGGGGTCTCCACGAGCAGTACTTC.

CDR3 loop: CASRGQGSSTEAFF. The CDR3 bases are TGCGCCAGCAGAGGGCAGGGGTCGTCTACTGAAGCTTTCTTT. The J gene is TRBJ1-1, the V gene TRBV5-1; TRBD1 might be the D (6 bases). The CDR3 runs to 14 residues. Germline V gene data show CDR1 as SGHRS and CDR2 as YFSETQ. V was trimmed by 5 bases and J by 5 bases, leaving 16 bases between them.

Here the CDR3 reads CASSGLGQVVYEQYF. In DNA form, the CDR3 reads TGTGCCAGCAGTGGCCTTGGACAGGTGGTCTACGAGCAGTACTTC. J is TRBJ2-7 and V is TRBV28, with TRBD1 identical over 7 bases. Germline loops: CDR1 MDHEN, CDR2 SYDVKM. The CDR3 extends over 15 amino acids. After removal of 5 bases from V and 3 bases from J, the junction contained 10 bases not matched to a gene.

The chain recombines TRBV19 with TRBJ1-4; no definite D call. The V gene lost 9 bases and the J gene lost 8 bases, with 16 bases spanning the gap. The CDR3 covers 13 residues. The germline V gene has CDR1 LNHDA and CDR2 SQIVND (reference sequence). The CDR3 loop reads CASLPEPGEKLFF. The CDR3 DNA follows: TGTGCCAGCCTCCCAGAGCCCGGGGAAAAACTGTTTTTT.

The CDR3 loop reads CASSRVSGVGTGELFF. Here the CDR3 DNA reads TGCGCCAGCAGCCGGGTATCAGGGGTGGGCACCGGGGAGCTGTTTTTT. This sequence joins TRBV4-3 and TRBJ2-2, with D perhaps TRBD1 (6 bases). The V gene lost 4 bases and the J gene lost 4 bases, with 16 bases spanning the gap. The CDR3 contains 16 residues. Germline V gene sequence: CDR1 LGHNA, CDR2 YSLEER.

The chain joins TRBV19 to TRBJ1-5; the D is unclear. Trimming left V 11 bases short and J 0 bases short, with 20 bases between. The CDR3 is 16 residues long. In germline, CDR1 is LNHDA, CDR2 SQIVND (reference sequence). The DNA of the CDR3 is TGTGCCGTATCTAAGGGAGGCCAGTATAGCAATCAGCCCCAGCATTTT. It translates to CAVSKGGQYSNQPQHF.

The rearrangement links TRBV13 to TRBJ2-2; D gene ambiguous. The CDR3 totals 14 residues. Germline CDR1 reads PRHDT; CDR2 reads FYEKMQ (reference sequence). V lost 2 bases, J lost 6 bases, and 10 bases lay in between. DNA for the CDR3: TGTGCCAGCAGCTTAAATCGAGGTGCCGGGGAGCTGTTTTTT. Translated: CASSLNRGAGELFF.